The next 9 T cell receptor beta chains were all read from a single sample in a study of blood T cell repertoires in COVID-19. Here immunoSEQ multiplex PCR was the method, and the copy in TCRdb shows in-frame clones only, minus some. The sample holds some 60,000 clones, 65% to 85% seen once. The sample comprised peripheral blood. All receptors derive from a man at least 80 years old with COVID-19, enrolled during active disease.

This sequence joins TRBV5-4 and TRBJ2-7; D is perhaps TRBD1 (5 bases). The germline gives CDR1 SGHNT, CDR2 YYREEE (reference sequence). This CDR3 has 15 amino acids. Trimming cost V 6 bases and J 5 bases, with 21 bases left between them. In DNA form, the CDR3 reads TGTGCCAGCACCCGAGATGGGCAGGGTCTTCACGAGCAGTACGTC. As protein: CASTRDGQGLHEQYV.

The chain is built from TRBV7-2 and TRBJ2-1, with TRBD2 matching over 8 bases. Looked up from germline, CDR1 is SGHTA and CDR2 is FQGNSA. The CDR3 is 15 amino acids. Losses at the gene ends were 5 bases for V and 4 bases for J; bases not matched to a gene: 7. CDR3 nucleotides: TGTGCCAGCAGCCCTGCCGGGACTAGGTACAATGAGCAGTTCTTC. Encoded protein: CASSPAGTRYNEQFF. Looking up the rest from reference TRBV7-2 and TRBJ2-1 gives the full variable domain: GAGVSQSPSNKVTEKGKDVELRCDPISGHTALYWYRQSLGQGLEFLIYFQGNSAPDKSGLPSDRFSAERTGGSVSTLTIQRTQQEDSAVYLCASSPAGTRYNEQFFGPGTRLTVL.

The V and J genes are TRBV3-1 (or the pseudogene TRBV3-2) and TRBJ1-1; D unresolved. Trimming removed 4 bases from V and 3 bases from J, with 12 bases in between. This CDR3 is built from 14 residues. Germline CDR1 LGHDT, CDR2 YNNKEL (reference sequence). The CDR3 DNA reads as TGTGCCAGCAGCCCTACCCACAGAGACACTGAAGCTTTCTTT. It yields the protein CASSPTHRDTEAFF.

The CDR3 nucleotides read TGTGCCAGCAGCTACCGGGACAGGGGCACTGAAGCTTTCTTT. Its translation: CASSYRDRGTEAFF. The chain joins TRBV7-9 to TRBJ1-1; 10 bases align to TRBD1. V shed 4 bases, J shed 4 bases, and the junction held 3 bases outside the gene matches. Germline V gene data show CDR1 as SEHNR and CDR2 as FQNEAQ (reference sequence). CDR3 size: 14 residues.

The J gene is TRBJ1-2, the V gene TRBV7-2; 9 bases are shared with TRBD1. The CDR3 loop spans 13 amino acids. Per germline, CDR1 SGHTA and CDR2 FQGNSA. With 5 bases clipped from V and 6 bases from J, the junction kept 4 bases outside the gene matches. Here the CDR3 reads CASSPQGADGYTF. Here the CDR3 DNA reads TGTGCCAGCAGCCCACAGGGGGCGGATGGCTACACCTTC.

This clone is a singleton in its sample. This chain links TRBV30 with TRBJ1-5, with TRBD1 as a possible D gene (5 bases). The CDR3 is 16 residues long. V shed 3 bases and J shed 2 bases, with 17 bases lying between them. Germline CDR1 GTSNPN, CDR2 SVGIG (reference sequence). The CDR3 spells CAWSITGGVGNQPQHF. The CDR3 bases are TGTGCCTGGAGCATAACGGGGGGGGTAGGCAATCAGCCCCAGCATTTT.

The rearrangement joins TRBV5-1 to TRBJ1-1; D unresolved. The CDR3 sequence is 15 residues long. V lost 4 bases, J lost 0 bases, and 13 bases lay in between. The germline CDR1 and CDR2 sequences are SGHRS and YFSETQ. The CDR3 reads CASSPTSVMNTEAFF. The DNA of the CDR3 is TGCGCCAGCAGCCCAACCTCGGTCATGAACACTGAAGCTTTCTTT.

The chain carries TRBV6-2 or TRBV6-3 and TRBJ1-1; TRBD1 agrees at 9 bases. This CDR3 comprises 15 residues. V shed 2 bases, J shed 3 bases, and the junction held 4 bases outside the gene matches. The germline gives CDR1 MNHEY, CDR2 SVGEGT. The CDR3 region is CASSYPGQGYTEAFF. For the CDR3, the DNA is TGTGCCAGCAGTTACCCGGGACAGGGTTACACTGAAGCTTTCTTT.

The chain links TRBV18 to TRBJ2-1, with TRBD2 identical over 9 bases. CDR1 and CDR2 from the germline V gene are KGHSH and LQKENI. CDR3 size: 17 residues. V lost 0 bases to trimming and J lost 8 bases; unmatched junction nucleotides: 11. The CDR3 protein is CASSPPSAGGRRDEQFF. CDR3 coding DNA: TGTGCCAGCTCACCACCGTCGGCGGGAGGGAGGAGAGATGAGCAGTTCTTC.